A selection of T cell receptor beta chains follows, all from one sample in a study of blood T cell repertoires in COVID-19. Generated by immunoSEQ multiplex PCR, the TCRdb table keeps only in-frame clones and is missing some. The sample comprises about 52,000 clones, over 75% of which are singletons, and 12% to 15% rests with the top ten. Sequences were obtained from peripheral blood. The origin of the receptors is a man in his 70s with acute or convalescent COVID-19. Both conserved end residues are part of each CDR3. D genes are given only for firm matches. Clone size is shown for a subset of rows, as once, few, many or a class of expanded clone.

clone_size d_call j_call v_call cdr3_aa cdr3_nt
- TRBD2 TRBJ2-2 TRBV3-1/TRBV3-2 CASSRAAGGPGELFF TGTGCCAGCAGCCGGGCAGCGGGGGGACCCGGGGAGCTGTTTTTT
- TRBD1 TRBJ2-7 TRBV5-4 CASSPPPGTGAYEQYF TGTGCCAGCAGCCCGCCCCCCGGGACAGGGGCCTACGAGCAGTACTTC
- TRBD1 TRBJ2-2 TRBV19 CASRIRDSNTGELFF TGTGCCAGTAGGATCCGGGACAGTAACACCGGGGAGCTGTTTTTT
- - TRBJ2-3 TRBV27 CASSLRRDTRDTQYF TGTGCCAGCAGTTTGCGCCGGGACACCCGCGATACGCAGTATTTT
- TRBD2 TRBJ2-4 TRBV19 CASSIGREGNIQYF TGTGCCAGTAGTATCGGCAGGGAGGGAAACATTCAGTACTTC
- - TRBJ1-2 TRBV27 CASSSLSTGYNYGYTF TGTGCCAGCAGTTCCCTCTCGACAGGCTATAACTATGGCTACACCTTC
- TRBD1 TRBJ1-5 TRBV7-2 CASSSGQGQQPQHF TGTGCCAGCAGCTCGGGACAGGGTCAACAGCCCCAGCATTTT
- TRBD1 TRBJ2-3 TRBV6-5 CASSYSSRGNMDTQYF TGTGCCAGCAGTTACTCGTCCAGGGGGAATATGGATACGCAGTATTTT
- TRBD2 TRBJ2-1 TRBV6-4 CASAGGAHNEQFF TGTGCCAGTGCCGGGGGGGCCCACAATGAGCAGTTCTTC
- TRBD1 TRBJ1-1 TRBV9 CASSPTGTGWNTEAFF TGTGCCAGCAGCCCAACCGGGACAGGGTGGAACACTGAAGCTTTCTTT
- TRBD1 TRBJ1-5 TRBV11-2 CASIRRGDRANQPQHF TGTGCCAGCATCAGGCGGGGGGACAGGGCCAATCAGCCCCAGCATTTT
- TRBD2 TRBJ2-3 TRBV29-1 CSGGSRGGMDTQYF TGCAGCGGGGGGAGCCGCGGGGGGATGGATACGCAGTATTTT
few - TRBJ2-3 TRBV10-3 CAISDPVRITDTQYF TGTGCCATCAGTGATCCGGTCCGCATCACAGATACGCAGTATTTT
- - TRBJ1-3 TRBV19 CASSIDISGNTIYF TGTGCCAGTAGTATAGATATCTCTGGAAACACCATATATTTT
few - TRBJ2-2 TRBV14 CASSPRRGGKTNTGELFF TGTGCCAGCAGCCCCCGTAGGGGCGGGAAGACGAACACCGGGGAGCTGTTTTTT
once TRBD1 TRBJ2-5 TRBV7-6 CASSLVRTGDETQYF TGTGCCAGCAGCTTAGTACGGACAGGGGATGAGACCCAGTACTTC
- - TRBJ1-2 TRBV27 CASSSGINYGYTF TGTGCCAGCAGTTCGGGTATTAACTATGGCTACACCTTC
once TRBD1 TRBJ1-5 TRBV19 CASSPRAGGVQPQHF TGTGCCAGTAGCCCCAGGGCAGGGGGCGTTCAGCCCCAGCATTTT
- - TRBJ1-5 TRBV25-1 CASSGQTSNQPQHF TGTGCCAGCAGTGGACAGACTAGCAATCAGCCCCAGCATTTT
once - TRBJ1-3 TRBV5-6 CASSLRRPEGAIYF TGTGCCAGCAGCTTGCGGCGGCCCGAAGGGGCCATATATTTT
once TRBD1 TRBJ1-6 TRBV2 CASSPDRSASPLHF TGTGCCAGCAGTCCGGACAGGAGCGCATCACCCCTCCACTTT